This T cell receptor beta chain stems from a study of cytomegalovirus exposure and HLA in healthy donors. On this clone itself: Antigen: not known.

Findings of the study overall: Later work associated roughly 15,000 TCR beta sequences with HLA alleles at 0.05 false discovery rate. The only immune exposure information that was available was CMV serostatus. There were a few CMV-associated chains whose specificity for CMV antigens was confirmed in vitro.

The germline CDR1 and CDR2 sequences are SGHNT and YYREEE (reference sequence). The length of the CDR3 is 15 residues. V was pared by 4 bases and J by 7 bases, with 8 bases of the junction left unmatched. 13 Jbeta primers and 60 Vbeta primers were used for the PCR. Some clones are missing from TCRdb's copy, which holds only in-frame ones; the method was immunoSEQ multiplex PCR. The sample contains around 140,000 clones, around 90% of which appear only once. This receptor was taken from a woman in her thirties or forties in good health and CMV-seronegative. The genes are TRBV5-4 and TRBJ2-7, with 13 bases that match TRBD2. Sequenced: PBMCs. CDR3 nucleotides: TGTGCCAGCAGCGAAGGGACTAGCGGGGTGCGGGAGCAGTACTTC. Translation gives CASSEGTSGVREQYF.